Presented here are 3 T cell receptor beta chains from one specimen sequenced in a study of blood T cell repertoires in COVID-19. The repertoire was sequenced with immunoSEQ multiplex PCR; TCRdb's copy has only in-frame clones and lacks some. The sample carries 150,000 to 200,000 clones, under 90% recorded once. The sample taken for sequencing was PBMCs or T cells enriched from blood (not recorded which). The source of these receptors is a woman aged 50 to 60 who had recovered from COVID-19.

The rearrangement links TRBV19 to TRBJ2-3, with TRBD2 identical over 14 bases. The V segment lost 5 bases and the J segment 4 bases; nucleotides outside the gene matches: 11. The CDR3 totals 18 residues. Germline V gene lookup returns CDR1 LNHDA and CDR2 SQIVND (reference sequence). The CDR3 DNA reads as TGTGCCAGTAGTTCCCGGGGACTAGCGGGAGTTAGATCAGATACGCAGTATTTT. Its translation: CASSSRGLAGVRSDTQYF. Full variable domain (missing parts from reference TRBV19 and TRBJ2-3): DGGITQSPKYLFRKEGQNVTLSCEQNLNHDAMYWYRQDPGQGLRLIYYSQIVNDFQKGDIAEGYSVSREKKESFPLTVTSAQKNPTAFYLCASSSRGLAGVRSDTQYFGPGTRLTVL.

This chain links TRBV2 with TRBJ2-2, with a possible D match to TRBD1 (6 bases). With 5 bases removed from V and 6 bases from J, the gap between germline ends came to 13 bases. This CDR3 spans 14 amino acids. Germline CDR1 SNHLY, CDR2 FYNNEI. CDR3 region: CASSWKGVAGELFF. In DNA form, the CDR3 reads TGTGCCAGCAGTTGGAAGGGGGTGGCCGGGGAGCTGTTTTTT.

The V and J genes are TRBV7-2 and TRBJ2-7; TRBD2 matches 8 bases. The ends lost 1 base at V and 3 bases at J; junction bases unmatched: 5. The CDR3 sequence is 15 residues long. Germline V gene data show CDR1 as SGHTA and CDR2 as FQGNSA. The DNA of the CDR3 is TGTGCCAGCAGCTTAGATGCGGGGGGAGGCTACGAGCAGTACTTC. Translated, it gives CASSLDAGGGYEQYF. The full variable domain, in which reference TRBV7-2 and TRBJ2-7 provide the parts outside the CDR3, is GAGVSQSPSNKVTEKGKDVELRCDPISGHTALYWYRQSLGQGLEFLIYFQGNSAPDKSGLPSDRFSAERTGGSVSTLTIQRTQQEDSAVYLCASSLDAGGGYEQYFGPGTRLTVT.